This passage covers 23 T cell receptor beta chains from one sample sequenced in a study of blood T cell repertoires in COVID-19. Sequenced by immunoSEQ multiplex PCR; TCRdb stores in-frame clones only, minus some. The sample has 350,000 or so clones; about nine tenths are singletons. Sequenced input: peripheral blood. The origin of the receptors is a woman in her sixties or seventies with COVID-19, enrolled during active disease.

The rearrangement joins TRBV7-2 to TRBJ2-7, with D perhaps matching TRBD2 (6 bases). V lost 5 bases and J lost 2, with 16 bases in between. This CDR3 spans 15 amino acids. Germline lookup yields CDR1 SGHTA and CDR2 FQGNSA. CDR3 protein: CASSPGVAVTYEQYF. CDR3 bases: TGTGCCAGCAGCCCGGGGGTGGCAGTCACCTACGAGCAGTACTTC.

The chain is built from TRBV28 and TRBJ2-7; D not certain. CDR3 length: 13 residues. Germline V CDR1 and CDR2: MDHEN, SYDVKM. Trimming took off 5 bases at V and 2 bases at J, with 10 bases between the two ends. The CDR3 here is CASSPRVPYEQYF. The CDR3, as DNA: TGTGCCAGCAGTCCCCGGGTCCCCTACGAGCAGTACTTC.

The CDR3 bases are TGTGCCAGCAGCCAGGGGCGGGTAAACACTGAAGCTTTCTTT. Residues: CASSQGRVNTEAFF. The chain recombines TRBV7-3 with TRBJ1-1; TRBD1 is a possible D gene (6 bases). V was shortened by 5 bases and J by 2 bases, with 12 bases between the two germline ends. Germline V gives CDR1 SGHTA, CDR2 FQGTGA. The CDR3 totals 14 residues. Supplemented by reference TRBV7-3 and TRBJ1-1, the full variable domain reads GAGVSQTPSNKVTEKGKYVELRCDPISGHTALYWYRQSLGQGPEFLIYFQGTGAADDSGLPNDRFFAVRPEGSVSTLKIQRTERGDSAVYLCASSQGRVNTEAFFGQGTRLTVV.

The chain uses TRBV7-2 and TRBJ2-7; possibly TRBD2 for D (5 bases). V gave up 5 bases and J gave up 6 bases, with 17 bases separating them. Germline CDR1 reads SGHTA; CDR2 reads FQGNSA. The CDR3 contains 14 residues. The CDR3 is CASSPEGTSREQYF. The CDR3, as DNA: TGTGCCAGCAGCCCCGAGGGAACCAGTCGCGAGCAGTACTTC.

The rearrangement joins TRBV24-1 to TRBJ1-2, with D maybe TRBD1 (6 bases). V was clipped by 3 bases and J by 7 bases, with 17 bases between them. CDR3 length: 15 residues. Germline lookup yields CDR1 KGHDR and CDR2 SFDVKD. The CDR3 nucleotides are TGTGCCACCAGTGATAGGGTGCCAGGGGCCTTTGGCTACACCTTC. Amino acids: CATSDRVPGAFGYTF.

This sequence joins TRBV19 and TRBJ2-5, with 9 bases aligning to TRBD1. Germline V gene lookup returns CDR1 LNHDA and CDR2 SQIVND (reference sequence). CDR3 size: 17 residues. Losses at the gene ends were 5 bases for V and 5 bases for J; bases not matched to a gene: 15. The CDR3 bases are TGTGCCAGTAGTCAATATCGGGGACAGGGCCTAGGGGAGACCCAGTACTTC. As protein: CASSQYRGQGLGETQYF.

The J gene is TRBJ2-1, the V gene TRBV5-4, with 7 bases matching TRBD2. The V gene end was trimmed by 0 bases and the J gene end by 7 bases; junction bases not matched to a gene: 7. Germline V gene sequence: CDR1 SGHNT, CDR2 YYREEE (reference sequence). The CDR3 extends over 15 amino acids. The CDR3 region has the DNA TGTGCCAGCAGCTTGGCCGGAGGGGAGGGGAATGAGCAGTTCTTC. Translating it yields CASSLAGGEGNEQFF.

The chain is built from TRBV5-4 and TRBJ2-7; 7 bases are shared with TRBD2. With 8 bases clipped from V and 2 bases from J, the junction kept 7 bases outside the gene matches. The CDR3 extends over 13 amino acids. Germline CDR1 is SGHNT and CDR2 is YYREEE (reference sequence). CDR3 sequence (DNA): TGTGCCAGTCAAACTCGGGGGGCCTACGAGCAGTACTTC. This translates into CASQTRGAYEQYF.

The rearrangement links TRBV28 to TRBJ2-3, with D perhaps TRBD2 (6 bases). Germline CDR1 and CDR2: MDHEN and SYDVKM. The V end was cut by 6 bases, the J end by 4 bases, with 23 bases between. This CDR3 contains 17 residues. The CDR3 nucleotides are TGTGCCAGCAGAGATTCCGGGAGTCACGGGCCCCCAGATACGCAGTATTTT. Protein sequence: CASRDSGSHGPPDTQYF.

The chain is built from TRBV18 and TRBJ1-3; D is possibly TRBD1 (6 bases). V lost 1 base to trimming and J lost 0 bases, with 19 bases between them. The CDR3 is 19 residues long. CDR1 KGHSH and CDR2 LQKENI come from the germline V gene. The CDR3 DNA follows: TGTGCCAGCTCACCACTTGGACAGCCTATCGGCAGCTCTGGAAACACCATATATTTT. This translates into CASSPLGQPIGSSGNTIYF.

The rearrangement uses TRBV6-5 and TRBJ2-7; D possibly corresponds to TRBD2 (5 bases). The CDR3 length is 13 residues. Germline V gene data show CDR1 as MNHEY and CDR2 as SVGAGI. Trimming left V 8 bases short and J 1 base short, with 12 bases between. The chain's CDR3 is CASGNGVSYEQYF. DNA of the CDR3: TGTGCCAGCGGGAACGGGGTATCCTACGAGCAGTACTTC.

In its sample, this clone was seen a few times. V is TRBV3-1 (or the pseudogene TRBV3-2) and J is TRBJ1-2, with 7 bases fitting TRBD1. Per the germline V gene, CDR1 is LGHDT and CDR2 is YNNKEL (reference sequence). Trimming at V came to 3 bases and at J to 7 bases, leaving 5 bases not matched to a gene. The CDR3 consists of 13 residues. CDR3 DNA: TGTGCCAGCAGCCAGGCCAGGGGGGCTGGCTACACCTTC. Its translation is CASSQARGAGYTF.

The chain couples TRBV2 to TRBJ1-3; 7 bases fit TRBD1. Germline trimming cut 6 bases from V and 1 base from J; bases unmatched to any gene: 3. CDR3 length equals 14 residues. Looked up from germline, CDR1 is SNHLY and CDR2 is FYNNEI. The CDR3 nucleotides read TGTGCCAGCAGCAGGGGGGAATCTGGAAACACCATATATTTT. Translated, it gives CASSRGESGNTIYF.

The chain is built from TRBV11-2 and TRBJ1-5, with a weak D call TRBD1 (5 bases). V gave up 5 bases and J gave up 4 bases, with 9 bases separating them. In germline, CDR1 is SGHAT, CDR2 FQNNGV. The CDR3 is made up of 13 amino acids. The CDR3 reads CASSGGRNQPQHF. The DNA of the CDR3 is TGTGCCAGCAGCGGGGGGAGGAATCAGCCCCAGCATTTT. Variable domain in full (rest from reference TRBV11-2 and TRBJ1-5): EAGVAQSPRYKIIEKRQSVAFWCNPISGHATLYWYQQILGQGPKLLIQFQNNGVVDDSQLPKDRFSAERLKGVDSTLKIQPAKLEDSAVYLCASSGGRNQPQHFGDGTRLSIL.

This rearrangement joins TRBV5-6 to TRBJ2-7, with TRBD2 matching 8 bases. Germline CDR1 and CDR2: SGHDT and YYEEEE. V was clipped by 4 bases and J by 4 bases; unmatched bases: 10. The CDR3 loop spans 15 amino acids. CDR3 residues: CASSPAGGSSYEQYF. The CDR3 DNA is TGTGCCAGCAGCCCGGCGGGGGGAAGCTCTTACGAGCAGTACTTC. The full variable domain, in which reference TRBV5-6 and TRBJ2-7 provide the parts outside the CDR3, is DAGVTQSPTHLIKTRGQQVTLRCSPKSGHDTVSWYQQALGQGPQFIFQYYEEEERQRGNFPDRFSGHQFPNYSSELNVNALLLGDSALYLCASSPAGGSSYEQYFGPGTRLTVT.

The chain is built from TRBV21-1 and TRBJ1-1; no DNA check was done on the table's D call, TRBD1. TRBV21-1 represents a pseudogene. This CDR3 contains 19 residues. The CDR3 sequence: CASSKALGDREEVGTEAFF. The CDR3 coding sequence is TGTGCCAGCAGCAAAGCGCTAGGGGACAGGGAGGAAGTTGGCACTGAAGCTTTCTTT.

The chain employs TRBV5-5 and TRBJ2-3; D is ambiguous. The CDR3 has 13 amino acids. Germline CDR1 and CDR2: SGHKS and YYEKEE (reference sequence). The V end lost 6 bases, the J end lost 6 bases, and 14 bases lay between the germline ends. CDR3: CASTQVATDTQYF. The CDR3 DNA is TGTGCCAGCACCCAGGTGGCTACCGATACGCAGTATTTT.

The chain carries TRBV5-6 and TRBJ1-6, with D possibly matching TRBD1 (6 bases). The V end lost 2 bases, the J end lost 7 bases, and 10 bases lay between the germline ends. CDR1 is SGHDT and CDR2 is YYEEEE in the germline V gene. The CDR3 extends over 14 amino acids. Written as DNA, the CDR3 is TGTGCCAGCAGCTTAGGACAGTTAAATTCACCCCTCCACTTT. Amino acids: CASSLGQLNSPLHF.

The chain links TRBV7-9 to TRBJ1-2, with TRBD1 matching over 11 bases. Germline-derived CDR1 and CDR2 are SEHNR and FQNEAQ (reference sequence). The CDR3 length is 15 residues. V lost 5 bases and J lost 8; bases outside the gene matches: 10. Written as DNA, the CDR3 is TGTGCCAGCAGCCCCGGACAGGGGGCGGGTGAAGGCTACACCTTC. It translates to CASSPGQGAGEGYTF.

V gene TRBV7-3 combines with J gene TRBJ2-4; 7 bases are a match to TRBD2. CDR1 is SGHTA, CDR2 FQGTGA, per germline. V lost 5 bases, J lost 4 bases, and 14 bases stayed unmatched. There are 17 residues in the CDR3. The CDR3 coding sequence is TGTGCCAGCAGCACCCTAAGAGCGGGAATGGTAAAAAACATTCAGTACTTC. It is translated as CASSTLRAGMVKNIQYF.

This clone appeared a few times. Other DNA sequences from this sample encode an identical CDR3 as well. The chain uses TRBV5-1 and TRBJ1-1; a weak D match, TRBD1 (5 bases). The V end was cut by 0 bases, the J end by 5 bases, with 11 bases between. This CDR3 comprises 14 residues. Per the germline V gene, CDR1 is SGHRS and CDR2 is YFSETQ. CDR3 nucleotides: TGCGCCAGCAGCTTGGCCGGGGGTGGGACTGAAGCTTTCTTT. Protein product: CASSLAGGGTEAFF.

V usage is TRBV6-1 and J usage is TRBJ1-5; D not certain. Germline CDR1 MNHNS, CDR2 SASEGT. The CDR3 runs 14 residues. V lost 3 bases, J lost 7 bases, and 13 bases lay in between. The CDR3 DNA reads as TGTGCCAGCAGTGATAAGGGCAGCGGGCAGCCCCAGCATTTT. Its translation is CASSDKGSGQPQHF.

The V and J genes are TRBV7-3 and TRBJ2-2, with D unresolved. The CDR3 has 13 amino acids. Germline V gives CDR1 SGHTA, CDR2 FQGTGA. Trimming took 1 base from V and 6 from J, leaving 6 bases between them. The CDR3 region is CASSLSRAGELFF. The CDR3 DNA sequence: TGTGCCAGCAGCTTAAGTCGGGCCGGGGAGCTGTTTTTT.